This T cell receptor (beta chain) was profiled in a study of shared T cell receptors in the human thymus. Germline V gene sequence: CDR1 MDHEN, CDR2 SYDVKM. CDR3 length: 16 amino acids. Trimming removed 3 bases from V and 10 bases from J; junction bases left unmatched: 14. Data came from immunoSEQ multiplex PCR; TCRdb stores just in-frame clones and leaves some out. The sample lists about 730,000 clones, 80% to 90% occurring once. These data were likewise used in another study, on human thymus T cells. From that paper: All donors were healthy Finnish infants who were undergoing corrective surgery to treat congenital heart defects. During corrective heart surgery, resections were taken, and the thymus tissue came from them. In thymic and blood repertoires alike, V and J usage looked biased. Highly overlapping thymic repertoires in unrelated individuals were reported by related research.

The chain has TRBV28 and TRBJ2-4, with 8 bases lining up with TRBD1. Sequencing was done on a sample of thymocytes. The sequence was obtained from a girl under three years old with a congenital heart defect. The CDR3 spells CASSFVQGAMFGIQYF. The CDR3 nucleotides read TGTGCCAGCAGTTTTGTGCAGGGGGCGATGTTTGGGATTCAGTACTTC.